A single sample is the source of the 26 T cell receptor beta chains below, sequenced in a study of lymphopenia after photon versus proton radiotherapy. Sequencing used immunoSEQ multiplex PCR; TCRdb keeps in-frame clones, though not all of them. The table lists 17,000 or so clones, 70% to 90% of them singletons. The sample in question was peripheral blood, obtained from a patient treated with proton-based radiotherapy. The receptors shown here come from a man in his 70s with pancreatic cancer.

The rearrangement links TRBV25-1 to TRBJ2-7; D is unresolved. Trimming took off 4 bases at V and 6 bases at J, with 10 bases between the two ends. This CDR3 is built from 12 residues. Germline V lookup: CDR1 MGHDK, CDR2 SYGVNS. The CDR3 region has the DNA TGTGCCAGCAGTGTTGCCCCCCTCGAGCAGTACTTC. Translation: CASSVAPLEQYF.

The CDR3 bases are TGTGCCTGGAGTTGGGGGAATCAGCCCCAGCATTTT. Its translation is CAWSWGNQPQHF. The gene calls are TRBV30 and TRBJ1-5; TRBD1 is a possible D gene (5 bases). Germline V gene lookup returns CDR1 GTSNPN and CDR2 SVGIG (reference sequence). The length of the CDR3 is 12 residues. Trimming took off 2 bases at V and 4 bases at J, with 6 bases between the two ends.

The V gene is TRBV19, the J gene TRBJ1-5; no clear D gene. The germline gives CDR1 LNHDA, CDR2 SQIVND (reference sequence). CDR3 length equals 15 residues. V lost 3 bases, J lost 5 bases, and 14 bases lay in between. DNA of the CDR3: TGTGCCAGTAGTATGGGAGGAACCATTTATCAGCCCCAGCATTTT. Its protein is CASSMGGTIYQPQHF.

The rearrangement links TRBV12-5 to TRBJ2-1; D is perhaps TRBD1 (8 bases). Germline CDR1 LGHNT, CDR2 FRNRAP. The CDR3 is 15 residues long. Between the trimmed V and J ends, which lost 2 bases and 9 bases, there was a span of 17 bases. This chain's CDR3 is CASGLSGTGKVEQFF. In nucleotides, the CDR3 is TGTGCTAGTGGTTTGAGCGGGACAGGTAAGGTTGAGCAGTTCTTC.

The V call is TRBV4-1, the J call TRBJ1-4; TRBD1 might be the D (6 bases). The V gene's germline CDR1 is MGHRA and CDR2 YSYEKL. V lost 1 base to trimming and J lost 8 bases, with 11 bases between them. The CDR3 has 14 residues. The CDR3 DNA is TGCGCCAGCAGCCAAGGCAGGGGTTTCGAAAAACTGTTTTTT. This encodes CASSQGRGFEKLFF.

This clone came up once. The chain is built from TRBV30 and TRBJ2-3; 7 bases match TRBD1. Losses at the gene ends were 4 bases for V and 4 bases for J; bases not matched to a gene: 5. This CDR3 contains 13 residues. The germline CDR1 and CDR2 sequences are GTSNPN and SVGIG (reference sequence). In nucleotides, the CDR3 is TGTGCCTGGATCGGTCAGGGGGCAGATACGCAGTATTTT. The encoded protein is CAWIGQGADTQYF.

The chain links TRBV15 to TRBJ2-1, with D possibly being TRBD1 (5 bases). CDR3 length: 15 amino acids. V lost 5 bases and J lost 3, with 14 bases in between. CDR1 and CDR2 from the germline V gene are LNHNV and YYDKDF (reference sequence). The CDR3 protein is CATSPRPTGYNEQFF. CDR3 DNA sequence: TGTGCCACCAGCCCCCGACCTACAGGCTACAATGAGCAGTTCTTC.

CDR3 sequence: CASSERAGRSGELFF. CDR3 bases: TGTGCCAGCAGTGAACGGGCAGGGAGGAGCGGGGAGCTGTTTTTT. The chain couples TRBV25-1 to TRBJ2-2; D possibly corresponds to TRBD2 (6 bases). The germline CDR1 and CDR2 sequences are MGHDK and SYGVNS. The CDR3 has 15 residues. The ends were cut back, 2 bases at V and 7 bases at J, with 14 bases in the middle.

The CDR3 nucleotides read TGCGCCAGCAGCTTGGCCGACCTCGAAACTAATGAAAAACTGTTTTTT. Translated: CASSLADLETNEKLFF. V usage is TRBV5-1 and J usage is TRBJ1-4, with no clear D. V was pared by 0 bases and J by 1 base, with 10 bases between. CDR1 and CDR2 from the germline V gene are SGHRS and YFSETQ. The CDR3 loop spans 16 amino acids. Filled out from reference TRBV5-1 and TRBJ1-4, the complete variable domain reads KAGVTQTPRYLIKTRGQQVTLSCSPISGHRSVSWYQQTPGQGLQFLFEYFSETQRNKGNFPGRFSGRQFSNSRSEMNVSTLELGDSALYLCASSLADLETNEKLFFGSGTQLSVL.

V usage is TRBV19 and J usage is TRBJ1-6, with 11 bases aligning to TRBD1. From germline, CDR1 is LNHDA and CDR2 SQIVND (reference sequence). The CDR3 runs 18 residues. After removal of 3 bases from V and 8 bases from J, the junction contained 12 bases not matched to a gene. CDR3 DNA sequence: TGTGCCAGTAGTATCCCCGGACCCGGACAGGGGGCCGATTCACCCCTCCACTTT. Protein product: CASSIPGPGQGADSPLHF.

This clone was picked up one time. V is TRBV11-2 and J is TRBJ1-2, with 8 bases lining up with TRBD1. The CDR3 consists of 15 residues. V lost 0 bases to trimming and J lost 9 bases; unmatched junction nucleotides: 9. The germline CDR1 and CDR2 sequences are SGHAT and FQNNGV. CDR3 in DNA: TGTGCCAGCAGCTTAGATCGTATGGACAGGGTGAGCTACACCTTC. Amino acids: CASSLDRMDRVSYTF.

The chain uses TRBV18 and TRBJ2-7; unclear D gene. Trimming shortened V by 0 bases and J by 3 bases, and 9 bases separated the two germline ends. The CDR3 loop spans 14 amino acids. Per germline, CDR1 KGHSH and CDR2 LQKENI. CDR3 protein: CASSPPTASYEQYF. The CDR3 DNA reads as TGTGCCAGCTCACCACCGACTGCCAGCTACGAGCAGTACTTC.

This clone was found once. The chain joins TRBV19 to TRBJ1-1, with 10 bases that match TRBD1. The CDR3 covers 14 residues. Germline CDR1 is LNHDA and CDR2 is SQIVND (reference sequence). With 6 bases clipped from V and 11 bases from J, the junction kept 12 bases outside the gene matches. For the CDR3, the DNA is TGTGCCAGTAGCCCCAATAGAAAGGGACAGGGGGCTTTCTTT. The encoded protein is CASSPNRKGQGAFF. Using reference TRBV19 and TRBJ1-1 for the parts outside the CDR3, the full variable domain is DGGITQSPKYLFRKEGQNVTLSCEQNLNHDAMYWYRQDPGQGLRLIYYSQIVNDFQKGDIAEGYSVSREKKESFPLTVTSAQKNPTAFYLCASSPNRKGQGAFFGQGTRLTVV.

This sequence joins TRBV7-3 and TRBJ1-3; D perhaps matches TRBD1 (5 bases). This CDR3 contains 15 residues. Trimming stripped 1 base from V and 2 bases from J, with 9 bases between. Germline CDR1 SGHTA, CDR2 FQGTGA. The CDR3 spells CASSLMAGPGNTIYF. CDR3 nucleotides: TGTGCCAGCAGCTTAATGGCGGGGCCTGGAAACACCATATATTTT.

The J gene is TRBJ1-1, the V gene TRBV21-1; the D call of TRBD1 is as the table states it, not checked on the DNA. TRBV21-1 counts as a pseudogene. The CDR3 length is 17 residues. The CDR3 DNA reads as TGTGCCAGCAGCTTAAAGGGGCCGGACAGCGGGAACACTGAAGCTTTCTTT. This encodes CASSLKGPDSGNTEAFF.

The V and J genes are TRBV11-2 and TRBJ1-3; a weak D match, TRBD1 (5 bases). This CDR3 comprises 17 residues. V shed 0 bases and J shed 0 bases, with 12 bases lying between them. Germline V gene lookup returns CDR1 SGHAT and CDR2 FQNNGV. CDR3 in DNA: TGTGCCAGCAGCTTAGATATTGGGGGTCACTCTGGAAACACCATATATTTT. This sequence encodes CASSLDIGGHSGNTIYF.

The chain is built from TRBV28 and TRBJ2-2; tentatively, D is TRBD1 (5 bases). V lost 6 bases to trimming and J lost 5 bases, with 22 bases between them. This CDR3 spans 17 amino acids. Looked up from germline, CDR1 is MDHEN and CDR2 is SYDVKM. The CDR3 DNA sequence: TGTGCCAGCAGGCCTGGTGGGTTCCGGAAGGGGACCGGGGAGCTGTTTTTT. This encodes CASRPGGFRKGTGELFF.

J is TRBJ2-7 and V is TRBV2; 8 positions agree with TRBD1. Germline loops: CDR1 SNHLY, CDR2 FYNNEI. The CDR3 runs to 13 residues. V shed 10 bases and J 5 bases; nucleotides not matched to a gene: 10. This chain's CDR3 is CANRTGLVNEQYF. The CDR3 nucleotides are TGTGCCAACCGGACAGGGTTGGTTAACGAGCAGTACTTC.

The chain recombines TRBV5-4 with TRBJ1-1; D gene unclear. The germline gives CDR1 SGHNT, CDR2 YYREEE (reference sequence). The CDR3 contains 13 residues. Trimming removed 3 bases at V and 5 bases at J, with 11 bases between. The CDR3 protein is CASSSYDGTEAFF. CDR3 nucleotide sequence: TGTGCCAGCAGCTCCTATGATGGGACTGAAGCTTTCTTT.

This clone appeared a single time. The chain is built from TRBV19 and TRBJ2-3; D perhaps matches TRBD2 (5 bases). Germline lookup yields CDR1 LNHDA and CDR2 SQIVND (reference sequence). V gave up 6 bases and J gave up 0 bases, with 13 bases separating them. CDR3 size: 15 residues. CDR3 sequence: CASRSLATSTDTQYF. The CDR3 bases are TGTGCCAGTAGAAGCTTAGCGACGAGCACAGATACGCAGTATTTT.

This sequence joins TRBV11-1 and TRBJ2-5, with 9 positions matching TRBD2. The J call is doubtful: the DNA matches TRBJ2-7 better. There are 14 residues in the CDR3. Germline CDR1 is SGHAT and CDR2 is FQDESV (reference sequence). Written as DNA, the CDR3 is TGTGCCAGCAGCCCCTTAGCGGGAGCCTACGAGCAGTACTTC. It translates to CASSPLAGAYEQYF.

The chain is built from TRBV2 and TRBJ2-7, with 15 bases matching TRBD2. CDR1 is SNHLY, CDR2 FYNNEI, per germline. V lost 7 bases to trimming and J lost 3 bases; unmatched junction nucleotides: 4. This CDR3 region has 15 residues. In DNA form, the CDR3 reads TGTGCCAGCACAGGGACTAGCGGGAGGAGCTACGAGCAGTACTTC. Amino acids: CASTGTSGRSYEQYF.

The chain recombines TRBV5-1 with TRBJ2-3; D gene ambiguous. Trimming took 0 bases from V and 0 from J, leaving 5 bases between them. CDR3 length: 14 residues. Germline V lookup: CDR1 SGHRS, CDR2 YFSETQ. The CDR3 DNA reads as TGCGCCAGCAGCTTGGGGGTAAGCACAGATACGCAGTATTTT. Translating gives CASSLGVSTDTQYF. The full variable domain, completed using reference TRBV5-1 and TRBJ2-3, is KAGVTQTPRYLIKTRGQQVTLSCSPISGHRSVSWYQQTPGQGLQFLFEYFSETQRNKGNFPGRFSGRQFSNSRSEMNVSTLELGDSALYLCASSLGVSTDTQYFGPGTRLTVL.

The chain employs TRBV4-1 and TRBJ1-2; maybe TRBD1 (5 bases). The CDR3 is made up of 13 amino acids. Germline V gene lookup returns CDR1 MGHRA and CDR2 YSYEKL. The V end was cut by 4 bases, the J end by 3 bases, with 9 bases between. DNA for the CDR3: TGCGCCAGCAGCCTAGGGACCCACTATGGCTACACCTTC. Its protein product is CASSLGTHYGYTF.

The CDR3 loop is CASSIQTGKSNYGYTF. In nucleotides, the CDR3 is TGTGCCAGTAGTATACAGACGGGAAAAAGTAACTATGGCTACACCTTC. This chain joins TRBV19 and TRBJ1-2; D not certain. Per germline, CDR1 LNHDA and CDR2 SQIVND (reference sequence). Trimming removed 2 bases at V and 1 base at J, with 14 bases between. CDR3 size: 16 residues.

This clone was counted once. V gene TRBV5-1 combines with J gene TRBJ1-2, with D hard to call. Looked up from germline, CDR1 is SGHRS and CDR2 is YFSETQ. Trimming removed 4 bases from V and 4 bases from J, with 8 bases in between. CDR3 length: 12 amino acids. The CDR3 spells CASSDGLYGYTF. The CDR3 nucleotides are TGCGCCAGCAGCGACGGGCTCTATGGCTACACCTTC.